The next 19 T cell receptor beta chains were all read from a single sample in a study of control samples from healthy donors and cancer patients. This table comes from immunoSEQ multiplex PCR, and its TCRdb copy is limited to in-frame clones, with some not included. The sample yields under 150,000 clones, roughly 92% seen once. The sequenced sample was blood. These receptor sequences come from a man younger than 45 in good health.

This CDR3 is CASSWGTSYNEQFF. In nucleotides, the CDR3 is TGTGCCAGCAGCTGGGGGACTTCTTACAATGAGCAGTTCTTC. The chain has TRBV5-4 and TRBJ2-1, with D possibly matching TRBD2 (6 bases). Deletions cut 3 bases from V and 4 bases from J, with 11 bases between. CDR3 length: 14 amino acids. CDR1 and CDR2 (germline): SGHNT, YYREEE (reference sequence).

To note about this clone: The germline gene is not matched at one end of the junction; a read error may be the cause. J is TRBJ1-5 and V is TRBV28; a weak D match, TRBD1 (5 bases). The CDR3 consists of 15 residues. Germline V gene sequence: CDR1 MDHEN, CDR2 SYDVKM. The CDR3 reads CVSRTGGVFRQPQHF. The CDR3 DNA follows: TGTGTCAGCAGAACAGGAGGGGTTTTTCGTCAGCCCCAGCATTTT. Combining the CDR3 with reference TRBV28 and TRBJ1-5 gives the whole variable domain DVKVTQSSRYLVKRTGEKVFLECVQDMDHENMFWYRQDPGLGLRLIYFSYDVKMKEKGDIPEGYSVSREKKERFSLILESASTNQTSMYLCVSRTGGVFRQPQHFGDGTRLSIL.

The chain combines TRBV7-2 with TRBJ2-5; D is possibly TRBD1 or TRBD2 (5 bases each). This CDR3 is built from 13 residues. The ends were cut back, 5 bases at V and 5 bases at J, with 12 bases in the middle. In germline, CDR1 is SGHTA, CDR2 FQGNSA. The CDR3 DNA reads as TGTGCCAGCAGCCGGGACCGGAGGGAGACCCAGTACTTC. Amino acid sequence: CASSRDRRETQYF.

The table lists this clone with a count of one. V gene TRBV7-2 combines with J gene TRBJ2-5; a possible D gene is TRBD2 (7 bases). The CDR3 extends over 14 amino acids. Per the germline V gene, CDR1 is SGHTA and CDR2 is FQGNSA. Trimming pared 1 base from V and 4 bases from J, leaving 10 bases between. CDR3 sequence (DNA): TGTGCCAGCAGCTTAGGGGGGGGGCGAGAGACCCAGTACTTC. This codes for CASSLGGGRETQYF.

Written as DNA, the CDR3 is TGTGCCAGCAGCCAAAAAACGTGGGTCGGTAATTCACCCCTCCACTTT. This sequence encodes CASSQKTWVGNSPLHF. The chain couples TRBV28 to TRBJ1-6; no definite D call. Germline lookup yields CDR1 MDHEN and CDR2 SYDVKM. This CDR3 comprises 16 residues. The V and J ends lost 6 bases and 6 bases respectively, with 18 bases between them.

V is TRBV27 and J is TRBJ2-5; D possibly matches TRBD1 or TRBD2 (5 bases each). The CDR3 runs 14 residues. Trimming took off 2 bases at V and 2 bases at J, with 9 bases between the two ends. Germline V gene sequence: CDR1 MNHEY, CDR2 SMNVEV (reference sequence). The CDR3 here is CASSLLGEQETQYF. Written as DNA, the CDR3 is TGTGCCAGCAGTTTACTAGGGGAGCAAGAGACCCAGTACTTC.

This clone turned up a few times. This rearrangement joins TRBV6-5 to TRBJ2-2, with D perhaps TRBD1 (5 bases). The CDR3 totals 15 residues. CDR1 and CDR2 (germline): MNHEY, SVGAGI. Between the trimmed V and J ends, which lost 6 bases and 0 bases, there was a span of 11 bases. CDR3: CASRSGPSNTGELFF. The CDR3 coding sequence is TGTGCCAGCAGATCAGGGCCCTCGAACACCGGGGAGCTGTTTTTT.

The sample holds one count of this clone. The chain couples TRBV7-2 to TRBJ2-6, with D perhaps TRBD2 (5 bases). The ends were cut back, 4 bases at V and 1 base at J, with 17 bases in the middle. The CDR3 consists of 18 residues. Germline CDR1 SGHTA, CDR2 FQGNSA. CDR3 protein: CASSSRAGVLSGANVLTF. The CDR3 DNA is TGTGCCAGCAGCTCGAGGGCAGGTGTGCTTTCTGGGGCCAACGTCCTGACTTTC.

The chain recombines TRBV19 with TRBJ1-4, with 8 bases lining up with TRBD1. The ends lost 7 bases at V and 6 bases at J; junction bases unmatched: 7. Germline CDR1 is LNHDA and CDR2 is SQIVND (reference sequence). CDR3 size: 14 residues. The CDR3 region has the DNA TGTGCCAGTACCCCACAGGGGGAATATGAAAAACTGTTTTTT. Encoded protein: CASTPQGEYEKLFF.

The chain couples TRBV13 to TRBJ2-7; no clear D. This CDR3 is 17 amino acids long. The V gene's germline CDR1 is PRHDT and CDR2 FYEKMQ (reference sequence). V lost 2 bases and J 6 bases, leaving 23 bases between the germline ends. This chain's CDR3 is CASSLYFVSGRAGEQYF. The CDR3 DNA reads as TGTGCCAGCAGCTTATATTTCGTTAGTGGTAGGGCAGGCGAGCAGTACTTC.

CDR3 amino acids: CASSETSGGTGELFF. The CDR3 DNA follows: TGTGCCAGCAGTGAAACTAGCGGGGGCACCGGGGAGCTGTTTTTT. The rearrangement uses TRBV6-1 and TRBJ2-2, with 11 positions matching TRBD2. Germline CDR1 and CDR2: MNHNS and SASEGT. This CDR3 spans 15 amino acids. Losses at the gene ends were 2 bases for V and 4 bases for J; bases not matched to a gene: 0.

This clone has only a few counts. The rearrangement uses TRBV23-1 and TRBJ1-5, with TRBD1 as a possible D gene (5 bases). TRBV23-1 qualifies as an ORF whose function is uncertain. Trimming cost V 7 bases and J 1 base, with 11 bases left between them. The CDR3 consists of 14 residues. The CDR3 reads CASTPGRSNQPQHF. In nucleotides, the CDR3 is TGCGCCAGCACCCCGGGACGGAGCAATCAGCCCCAGCATTTT.

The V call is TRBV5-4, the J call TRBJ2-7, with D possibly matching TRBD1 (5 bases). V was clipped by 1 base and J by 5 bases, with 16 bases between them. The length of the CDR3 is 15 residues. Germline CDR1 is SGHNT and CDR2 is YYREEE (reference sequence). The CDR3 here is CASSLQGTLLNEQYF. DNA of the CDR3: TGTGCCAGCAGCTTGCAGGGTACGTTGTTGAACGAGCAGTACTTC.

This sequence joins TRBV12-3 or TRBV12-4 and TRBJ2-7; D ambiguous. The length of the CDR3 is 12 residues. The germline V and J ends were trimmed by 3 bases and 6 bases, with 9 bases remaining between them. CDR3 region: CASSFSITEQYF. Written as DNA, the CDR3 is TGTGCCAGCAGTTTTAGCATAACCGAGCAGTACTTC.

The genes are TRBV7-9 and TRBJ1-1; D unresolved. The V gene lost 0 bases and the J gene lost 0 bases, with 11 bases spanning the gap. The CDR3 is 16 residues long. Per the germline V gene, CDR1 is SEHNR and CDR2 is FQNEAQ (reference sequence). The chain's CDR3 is CASSLALRYLNTEAFF. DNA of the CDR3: TGTGCCAGCAGCTTAGCGCTGAGGTATTTGAACACTGAAGCTTTCTTT.

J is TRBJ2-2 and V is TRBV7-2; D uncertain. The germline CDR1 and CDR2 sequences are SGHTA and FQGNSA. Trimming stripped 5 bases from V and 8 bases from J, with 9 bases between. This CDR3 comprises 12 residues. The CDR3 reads CASSVLAGELFF. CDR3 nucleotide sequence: TGTGCCAGCAGCGTCCTCGCGGGGGAGCTGTTTTTT.

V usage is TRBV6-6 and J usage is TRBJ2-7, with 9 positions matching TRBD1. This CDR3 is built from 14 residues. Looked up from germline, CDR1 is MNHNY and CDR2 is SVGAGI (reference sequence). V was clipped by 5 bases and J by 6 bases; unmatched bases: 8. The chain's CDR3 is CASSHGTGFVEQYF. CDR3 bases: TGTGCCAGCAGTCACGGGACAGGGTTCGTCGAGCAGTACTTC.

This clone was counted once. The CDR3 is CASSPKRTGGPRSNQPQHF. CDR3 bases: TGTGCCAGTAGTCCTAAACGGACAGGGGGGCCTCGGAGCAATCAGCCCCAGCATTTT. This chain links TRBV19 with TRBJ1-5; 10 bases map to TRBD1. After removal of 5 bases from V and 1 base from J, the junction contained 14 bases not matched to a gene. Per the germline V gene, CDR1 is LNHDA and CDR2 is SQIVND (reference sequence). CDR3 length equals 19 residues.

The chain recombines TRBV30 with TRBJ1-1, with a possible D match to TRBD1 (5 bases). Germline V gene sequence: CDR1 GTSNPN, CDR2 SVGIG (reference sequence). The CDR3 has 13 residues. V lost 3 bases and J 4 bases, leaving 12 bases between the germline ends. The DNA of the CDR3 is TGTGCCTGGAGACAGGACTACTCCACTGAAGCTTTCTTT. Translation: CAWRQDYSTEAFF. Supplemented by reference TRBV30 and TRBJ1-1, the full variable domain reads SQTIHQWPATLVQPVGSPLSLECTVEGTSNPNLYWYRQAAGRGLQLLFYSVGIGQISSEVPQNLSASRPQDRQFILSSKKLLLSDSGFYLCAWRQDYSTEAFFGQGTRLTVV.